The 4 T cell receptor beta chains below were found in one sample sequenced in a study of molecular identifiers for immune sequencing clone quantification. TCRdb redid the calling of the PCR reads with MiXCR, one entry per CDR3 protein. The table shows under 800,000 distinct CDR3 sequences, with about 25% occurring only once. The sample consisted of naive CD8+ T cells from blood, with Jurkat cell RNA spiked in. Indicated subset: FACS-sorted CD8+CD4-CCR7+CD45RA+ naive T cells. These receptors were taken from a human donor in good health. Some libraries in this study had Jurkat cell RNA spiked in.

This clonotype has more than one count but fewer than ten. The CDR3 here is CASSPTLAGVSNEQFF. CDR3 DNA sequence: TGTGCCAGCAGCCCGACACTAGCGGGAGTTTCTAATGAGCAGTTCTTC. This chain uses TRBV3-1 with TRBJ2-1; the match to TRBD2 covers 11 bases. The CDR3 is made up of 16 amino acids. Germline V CDR1 and CDR2: LGHDT, YNNKEL (reference sequence). V shed 4 bases and J 7 bases; nucleotides not matched to a gene: 9.

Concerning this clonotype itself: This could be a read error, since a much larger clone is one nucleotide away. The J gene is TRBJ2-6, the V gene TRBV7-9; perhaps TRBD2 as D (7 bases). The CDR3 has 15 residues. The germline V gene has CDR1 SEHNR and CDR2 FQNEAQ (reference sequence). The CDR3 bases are TGTGCCAGCAGCTTAGGGCTGGCGGGGGCCAACGTCCTGGCTTTC. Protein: CASSLGLAGANVLAF. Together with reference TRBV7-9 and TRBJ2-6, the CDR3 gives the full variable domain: DTGVSQNPRHKITKRGQNVTFRCDPISEHNRLYWYRQTLGQGPEFLTYFQNEAQLEKSRLLSDRFSAERPKGSFSTLEIQRTEQGDSAMYLCASSLGLAGANVLAFGAGSRLTVL.

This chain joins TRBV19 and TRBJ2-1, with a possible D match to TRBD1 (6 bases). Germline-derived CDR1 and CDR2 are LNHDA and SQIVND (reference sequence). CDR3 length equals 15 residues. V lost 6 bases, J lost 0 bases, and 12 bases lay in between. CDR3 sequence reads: CASSTTGSSYNEQFF. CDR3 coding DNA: TGTGCCAGTAGCACAACAGGGAGCTCCTACAATGAGCAGTTCTTC.

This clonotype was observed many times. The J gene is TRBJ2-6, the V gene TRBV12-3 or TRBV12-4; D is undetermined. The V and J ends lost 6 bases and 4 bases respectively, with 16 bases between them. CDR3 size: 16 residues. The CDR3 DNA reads TGTGCCAGCAGCGGACCGTCCCCGTGGGGGGCCAACGTCCTGACTTTC. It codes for CASSGPSPWGANVLTF.